Presented here are 30 T cell receptor beta chains from one specimen sequenced in a study of cytomegalovirus exposure and HLA in healthy donors (dated by TCRdb to 2015 to 2018). The library was built by means of the immunoSEQ multiplex PCR assay. A mixture of 60 forward primers for TCR Vbeta segments and 13 reverse primers for TCR Jbeta segments was used in the multiplex PCR. Here the immuneACCESS table is served through TCRdb, limited to in-frame sequences with V and J called. Missing clones are a known gap in these copies; in checked studies unresolved V genes cover under half, and the rest lacks a known reason. The sample has over 90,000 clones on record, about 72% of them singletons. The ten largest clonotypes hold around a fifth of the sample. Sequenced material: PBMCs. Every receptor here comes from a woman aged 60-75 years in good health and CMV-seropositive.

V gene TRBV7-9 combines with J gene TRBJ2-3; TRBD1 might be the D (6 bases). Trimming stripped 3 bases from V and 2 bases from J, with 15 bases between. CDR1 and CDR2 (germline): SEHNR, FQNEAQ (reference sequence). CDR3 length: 16 residues. The DNA for the CDR3 is TGTGCCAGCAGCTTTAGGGTAGGGGGACCCACAGATACGCAGTATTTT. Encoded protein: CASSFRVGGPTDTQYF.

The chain's CDR3 is CASSEYAGTGNYNEQFF. The CDR3 DNA sequence: TGTGCCAGCAGTGAATATGCTGGGACAGGGAACTACAATGAGCAGTTCTTC. This chain joins TRBV25-1 and TRBJ2-1; 9 bases are shared with TRBD1. J lost 3 bases, V lost 0 bases, and 6 bases had no gene match. CDR1 and CDR2 from the germline V gene are MGHDK and SYGVNS. The CDR3 has 17 amino acids.

This chain uses TRBV23-1 with TRBJ1-2; TRBD1 matches 10 bases. TRBV23-1 is treated as an ORF (open reading frame) with a function not yet certain. Germline trimming cut 0 bases from V and 0 bases from J; bases unmatched to any gene: 10. The CDR3 has 19 residues. In DNA, the CDR3 is TGCGCCAGCAGTCAATCTCCGAGGGGGACAGGGGCTTCTAACTATGGCTACACCTTC. This translates into CASSQSPRGTGASNYGYTF.

This clone has a handful of counts. The gene calls are TRBV9 and TRBJ1-1, with TRBD1 as a possible D gene (5 bases). This CDR3 contains 15 residues. Deletions cut 4 bases from V and 5 bases from J, with 18 bases between. Looked up from germline, CDR1 is SGDLS and CDR2 is YYNGEE. DNA of the CDR3: TGTGCCAGCAGCCCTCCCGTGGCGGGGGGGACTGAAGCTTTCTTT. Its protein is CASSPPVAGGTEAFF. The variable domain in full, completed from reference TRBV9 and TRBJ1-1, reads DSGVTQTPKHLITATGQRVTLRCSPRSGDLSVYWYQQSLDQGLQFLIQYYNGEERAKGNILERFSAQQFPDLHSELNLSSLELGDSALYFCASSPPVAGGTEAFFGQGTRLTVV.

The genes are TRBV5-8 and TRBJ2-1; TRBD2 is a possible D gene (6 bases). V lost 4 bases, J lost 6 bases, and 11 bases lay in between. Germline CDR1 reads SGHTS; CDR2 reads YDEGEE. This CDR3 spans 13 amino acids. Written as DNA, the CDR3 is TGTGCCAGCAGCCCGGACTACCTCAATGAGCAGTTCTTC. Protein sequence: CASSPDYLNEQFF. The whole variable domain, remainder taken from reference TRBV5-8 and TRBJ2-1, is EAGVTQSPTHLIKTRGQQATLRCSPISGHTSVYWYQQALGLGLQFLLWYDEGEERNRGNFPPRFSGRQFPNYSSELNVNALELEDSALYLCASSPDYLNEQFFGPGTRLTVL.

The CDR3 DNA reads as TGTGCCAGCAATGTAGCGGGAGGTGAGCAGTACTTC. It translates to CASNVAGGEQYF. The chain carries TRBV2 and TRBJ2-7; 10 bases line up with TRBD2. The CDR3 spans 12 residues. V lost 7 bases to trimming and J lost 7 bases; unmatched junction nucleotides: 4. Germline loops: CDR1 SNHLY, CDR2 FYNNEI.

The V gene is TRBV5-6, the J gene TRBJ2-7; D unclear. Trimming left V 5 bases short and J 2 bases short, with 17 bases between. Germline loops: CDR1 SGHDT, CDR2 YYEEEE. The CDR3 is made up of 15 amino acids. The chain's CDR3 is CASSPSFYNAYEQYF. CDR3 nucleotides: TGTGCCAGCAGTCCCTCGTTTTACAACGCCTACGAGCAGTACTTC. Variable domain in full (rest from reference TRBV5-6 and TRBJ2-7): DAGVTQSPTHLIKTRGQQVTLRCSPKSGHDTVSWYQQALGQGPQFIFQYYEEEERQRGNFPDRFSGHQFPNYSSELNVNALLLGDSALYLCASSPSFYNAYEQYFGPGTRLTVT.

This chain links TRBV19 with TRBJ1-1; D gene unclear. Germline CDR1 reads LNHDA; CDR2 reads SQIVND (reference sequence). V dropped 5 bases and J dropped 0 bases, with 7 bases sitting between them. CDR3 length: 13 residues. This chain's CDR3 is CASSPPMNTEAFF. The CDR3 bases are TGTGCCAGTAGTCCCCCAATGAACACTGAAGCTTTCTTT.

This clone was seen a few times. The J gene is TRBJ2-2, the V gene TRBV4-2; D might be TRBD2 (5 bases). The CDR3 covers 15 residues. The germline gives CDR1 LGHNA, CDR2 YNFKEQ. V shed 5 bases and J shed 3 bases, with 13 bases lying between them. CDR3 loop: CASSDLRRHTGELFF. The CDR3 nucleotides read TGTGCCAGCAGCGACCTTAGGAGGCACACCGGGGAGCTGTTTTTT.

The chain joins TRBV4-2 to TRBJ2-1, with 11 bases aligning to TRBD2. Germline lookup yields CDR1 LGHNA and CDR2 YNFKEQ. The CDR3 contains 17 residues. With 3 bases clipped from V and 5 bases from J, the junction kept 9 bases outside the gene matches. Written as DNA, the CDR3 is TGTGCCAGCAGCCACGGTATACTAGCGGGAGCTAACAATGAGCAGTTCTTC. Translating it yields CASSHGILAGANNEQFF.

The chain couples TRBV28 to TRBJ2-7, with 7 bases matching TRBD2. Per the germline V gene, CDR1 is MDHEN and CDR2 is SYDVKM. Losses at the gene ends were 3 bases for V and 5 bases for J; bases not matched to a gene: 7. The CDR3 length is 14 residues. The CDR3 protein is CASSFSSGSHEQYF. The CDR3 DNA follows: TGTGCCAGCAGTTTTTCTAGCGGATCCCACGAGCAGTACTTC.

This sequence joins TRBV11-2 and TRBJ1-3; D is unclear. V lost 5 bases and J 4 bases, leaving 6 bases between the germline ends. This CDR3 has 12 amino acids. The germline V gene encodes CDR1 SGHAT and CDR2 FQNNGV. Here the CDR3 reads CASSISGNTIYF. CDR3 in DNA: TGTGCCAGCAGCATTTCAGGAAACACCATATATTTT. Looking up the rest from reference TRBV11-2 and TRBJ1-3 gives the full variable domain: EAGVAQSPRYKIIEKRQSVAFWCNPISGHATLYWYQQILGQGPKLLIQFQNNGVVDDSQLPKDRFSAERLKGVDSTLKIQPAKLEDSAVYLCASSISGNTIYFGEGSWLTVV.

The chain carries TRBV10-3 and TRBJ2-7; 9 nucleotides line up with TRBD1. CDR3 length equals 13 residues. Germline-derived CDR1 and CDR2 are ENHRY and SYGVKD. J gave up 5 bases and V 4 bases, and 3 bases lay outside the gene matches. This CDR3 is CAISGDRENEQYF. The CDR3 nucleotides are TGTGCCATCAGTGGGGACAGGGAAAACGAGCAGTACTTC.

V is TRBV5-6 and J is TRBJ2-7, with D tentatively TRBD2 (6 bases). V was trimmed by 4 bases and J by 3 bases, leaving 17 bases between them. Germline V gives CDR1 SGHDT, CDR2 YYEEEE. The CDR3 totals 15 residues. The CDR3 region has the DNA TGTGCCAGCAGCCCCAACCTGGGGCGGGACTACGAGCAGTACTTC. This gives the protein CASSPNLGRDYEQYF.

The chain combines TRBV28 with TRBJ2-3; TRBD2 matches at 7 bases. From germline, CDR1 is MDHEN and CDR2 SYDVKM. V trimming: 7 bases; J trimming: 2 bases; junction bases outside the gene matches: 12. This CDR3 is built from 16 residues. CDR3 in amino acids: CASIPGRGRPTDTQYF. CDR3 bases: TGTGCCAGCATCCCTGGGAGGGGCAGGCCCACAGATACGCAGTATTTT.

In its sample, this clone was seen once. The chain carries TRBV9 and TRBJ2-1; D may be TRBD2 (6 bases). V was cut by 6 bases and J by 6 bases, with 19 bases left in between. CDR3 length: 15 amino acids. CDR1 is SGDLS, CDR2 YYNGEE, per germline. CDR3 protein: CASTPLPAGSNEQFF. CDR3 nucleotides: TGTGCCAGCACCCCGTTGCCCGCGGGGTCCAATGAGCAGTTCTTC.

The genes are TRBV2 and TRBJ2-1; 8 bases align to TRBD2. This CDR3 is 15 amino acids long. The V and J ends lost 3 bases and 1 base, in that order; junction bases with no gene match: 2. CDR1 is SNHLY and CDR2 is FYNNEI in the germline V gene. DNA of the CDR3: TGTGCCAGCAGTGAGCTAGCGGGTTCCTACAATGAGCAGTTCTTC. Protein: CASSELAGSYNEQFF.

This clone showed up just once. The chain links TRBV11-3 to TRBJ2-7, with D possibly being TRBD2 (5 bases). Looked up from germline, CDR1 is SGHNT and CDR2 is YENEEA. The length of the CDR3 is 12 residues. V was cut by 0 bases and J by 9 bases, with 9 bases left in between. The CDR3 nucleotides read TGTGCCAGCAGCTTAGATGGAGGCGGGCAGTACTTC. It yields the protein CASSLDGGGQYF.

The rearrangement uses TRBV6-1 and TRBJ2-7; possible D gene TRBD2, 5 bases. The germline V and J ends were trimmed by 8 bases and 3 bases, with 11 bases remaining between them. Germline assignment: CDR1 MNHNS and CDR2 SASEGT. The CDR3 spans 12 residues. As DNA, the CDR3 is TGTGCCAGCCGGACTCCAGTCTACGAGCAGTACTTC. Translating gives CASRTPVYEQYF.

This chain connects TRBV2 to TRBJ2-5; weak D call: TRBD2 (5 bases). Trimming removed 8 bases at V and 4 bases at J, with 14 bases between. Germline CDR1 is SNHLY and CDR2 is FYNNEI. The CDR3 has 13 residues. CDR3 DNA: TGTGCCAGCCGGAGGATGGGTATAGAGACCCAGTACTTC. Amino acid sequence: CASRRMGIETQYF.

This rearrangement joins TRBV29-1 to TRBJ2-1; D possibly corresponds to TRBD2 (6 bases). Germline CDR1 reads SQVTM; CDR2 reads ANQGSEA. V dropped 4 bases and J dropped 1 base, with 14 bases sitting between them. The CDR3 runs 15 residues. The CDR3 sequence is CSVASRAGSYNEQFF. The CDR3 bases are TGCAGCGTTGCTAGCCGAGCGGGTTCCTACAATGAGCAGTTCTTC.

V and J are TRBV19 and TRBJ1-2; TRBD1 is a possible D gene (5 bases). V was clipped by 2 bases and J by 0 bases, with 16 bases between them. Germline values: CDR1 LNHDA, CDR2 SQIVND (reference sequence). This CDR3 contains 17 residues. CDR3 DNA: TGTGCCAGTAGTATACAAGGCCCGACAGATTCTAACTATGGCTACACCTTC. Its translation: CASSIQGPTDSNYGYTF.

The chain links TRBV6-1 to TRBJ2-7, with TRBD2 matching 8 bases. CDR1 is MNHNS, CDR2 SASEGT, per germline. CDR3 length: 18 residues. With 2 bases clipped from V and 4 bases from J, the junction kept 16 bases outside the gene matches. For the CDR3, the DNA is TGTGCCAGCAGTGAATCCCCACCAGGGAGCGGGAGAGGGTACGAGCAGTACTTC. This gives the protein CASSESPPGSGRGYEQYF.

This chain connects TRBV6-5 to TRBJ2-7, with 16 bases matching TRBD2. CDR1 is MNHEY, CDR2 SVGAGI, per germline. The V segment lost 8 bases and the J segment 4 bases; nucleotides outside the gene matches: 5. The CDR3 loop spans 15 amino acids. The CDR3 nucleotides read TGTGCCAGCGGGACTAGCGGGAGGGCCTGGTACGAGCAGTACTTC. This sequence encodes CASGTSGRAWYEQYF.

The rearrangement uses TRBV6-5 and TRBJ2-7; possibly TRBD1 for D (6 bases). Looked up from germline, CDR1 is MNHEY and CDR2 is SVGAGI. V dropped 7 bases and J dropped 0 bases, with 16 bases sitting between them. CDR3 length equals 15 residues. The DNA for the CDR3 is TGTGCCAGCACTCCCCAAAGGGGGAACTCCTACGAGCAGTACTTC. Encoded protein: CASTPQRGNSYEQYF.

The gene calls are TRBV6-1 and TRBJ2-5, with unresolved D. The end of the DNA is better explained by TRBJ2-7, so the J call may be wrong. This CDR3 has 15 residues. Germline V gene lookup returns CDR1 MNHNS and CDR2 SASEGT. This CDR3 reads CASCTQASSSYEQYF. The CDR3 DNA reads as TGTGCCAGCTGCACCCAGGCATCTTCCTCCTACGAGCAGTACTTC.

The rearrangement joins TRBV5-4 to TRBJ1-3; the D gene is possibly TRBD1 (6 bases). The length of the CDR3 is 17 residues. V dropped 0 bases and J dropped 0 bases, with 13 bases sitting between them. In germline, CDR1 is SGHNT, CDR2 YYREEE (reference sequence). CDR3 DNA: TGTGCCAGCAGCTTGGGCAACGGACAGAACTCTGGAAACACCATATATTTT. This sequence encodes CASSLGNGQNSGNTIYF.

This clone was seen a handful of times. The CDR3 nucleotides are TGTGCCAGTACTGGACAGGGCGGGGAGACCCAGTACTTC. Its protein is CASTGQGGETQYF. The chain employs TRBV19 and TRBJ2-5, with 8 bases that match TRBD1. CDR3 size: 13 residues. The germline gives CDR1 LNHDA, CDR2 SQIVND (reference sequence). V was pared by 7 bases and J by 5 bases, with 6 bases of the junction left unmatched.

The gene calls are TRBV11-2 and TRBJ2-1, with a possible D match to TRBD2 (6 bases). This CDR3 is 15 amino acids long. V dropped 1 base and J dropped 6 bases, with 13 bases sitting between them. Germline V CDR1 and CDR2: SGHAT, FQNNGV. CDR3 sequence (DNA): TGTGCCAGCAGCTTAGGTATTATGGGAGGCAATGAGCAGTTCTTC. It specifies CASSLGIMGGNEQFF.

The rearrangement uses TRBV9 and TRBJ1-5; D is possibly TRBD1 (5 bases). The germline V and J ends were trimmed by 0 bases and 4 bases, with 14 bases remaining between them. The CDR3 sequence is 16 residues long. Germline CDR1 is SGDLS and CDR2 is YYNGEE. DNA of the CDR3: TGTGCCAGCAGCGTAGCCCCGACAGCCCTTAATCAGCCCCAGCATTTT. Its protein product is CASSVAPTALNQPQHF.